The rows below give T cell receptor beta chains drawn from one sample of a study of blood T cell repertoires in COVID-19. TCRdb's copy holds only in-frame clones and misses some; the assay was immunoSEQ multiplex PCR. The profile shows 250,000 or so clones, 75% to 90% of them singletons. Sequencing was done on a sample of PBMCs or T cells enriched from blood (not recorded which). The receptors here all came from a woman in her twenties or thirties with acute COVID-19. Both conserved end residues are trimmed from each CDR3.

V: TRBV4-3; J: TRBJ2-3; CDR3: ASSQDLAGGPTDTQY
V: TRBV2; J: TRBJ2-7; CDR3: ASSDRAGASYEQY
V: TRBV28; J: TRBJ1-2; CDR3: ASSLAGLAANYGYT
V: TRBV7-8; J: TRBJ1-6; CDR3: ASSLVGGSLSSYNSPLH
V: TRBV5-1; J: TRBJ2-2; CDR3: ASSLVQGAATGELF
V: TRBV4-1; J: TRBJ1-5; CDR3: ASSKGTGEYSNQPQH
V: TRBV4-3; J: TRBJ2-7; CDR3: ASSPGTAGYEQY
V: TRBV6-1; J: TRBJ2-1; CDR3: ASSPRDRAYNEQF
V: TRBV11-2; J: TRBJ2-1; CDR3: ASSLDLGSDEQF
V: TRBV19; J: TRBJ2-3; CDR3: ASSLSGVGSIDTQY
V: TRBV7-3; J: TRBJ2-2; CDR3: ASSLEGTTTGELF
V: TRBV5-1; J: TRBJ2-1; CDR3: ASSFRTSGRYSYNEQF
V: TRBV23-1; J: TRBJ1-5; CDR3: ASRTNRDQPQH
V: TRBV28; J: TRBJ1-6; CDR3: ASSSRVYNSPLH
V: TRBV19; J: TRBJ2-7; CDR3: ASSRFRAYEQY
V: TRBV5-1; J: TRBJ2-2; CDR3: ASSAGSANTGELF
V: TRBV10-3; J: TRBJ1-2; CDR3: AISEYSGTGAGYT
V: TRBV7-9; J: TRBJ2-3; CDR3: ASRYTPGTTSTDTQY
V: TRBV19; J: TRBJ2-1; CDR3: ASSIQGEDNEQF
V: TRBV2; J: TRBJ2-3; CDR3: ASSPRWASGATDTQY
V: TRBV5-1; J: TRBJ2-1; CDR3: ASSLAGTSSFNEQF
V: TRBV27; J: TRBJ1-6; CDR3: ASSFRGGTSPLH
V: TRBV4-1; J: TRBJ2-7; CDR3: ASSQQAGSSYEQY
V: TRBV3-1/TRBV3-2; J: TRBJ1-6; CDR3: ASSQGQGRNSPLH
V: TRBV4-1; J: TRBJ2-1; CDR3: ASSQVGRRIYNEQF
V: TRBV3-1/TRBV3-2; J: TRBJ2-3; CDR3: ASSQYSGSQYSTDTQY
V: TRBV14; J: TRBJ2-3; CDR3: ASSPYLAGVGDTQY
V: TRBV7-9; J: TRBJ2-7; CDR3: ASSPRTGGYEQY
V: TRBV6-6; J: TRBJ2-6; CDR3: ASSRQGKTSSGANVLT